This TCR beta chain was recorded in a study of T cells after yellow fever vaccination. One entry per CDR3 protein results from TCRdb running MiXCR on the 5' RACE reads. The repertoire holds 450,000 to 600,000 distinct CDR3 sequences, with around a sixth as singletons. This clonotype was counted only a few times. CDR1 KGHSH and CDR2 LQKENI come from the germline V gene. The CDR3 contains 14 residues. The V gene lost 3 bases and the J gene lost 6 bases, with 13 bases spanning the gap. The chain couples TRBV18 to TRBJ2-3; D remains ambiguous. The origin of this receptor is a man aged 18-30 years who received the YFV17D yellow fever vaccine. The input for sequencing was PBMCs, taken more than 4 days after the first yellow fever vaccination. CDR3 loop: CASSPDVARDTQYF. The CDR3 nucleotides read TGTGCCAGCTCACCCGACGTGGCCCGGGATACGCAGTATTTT.